The entry below gives a single T cell receptor beta chain sequence along with its context. This sample is part of a study of blood T cell repertoires in COVID-19. At the level of the study: Samples taken during acute and convalescent COVID-19 were collected in the United States, Italy and Spain. In each case, the material was cDNA or gDNA derived from T cells, B-cell-depleted T cells, or PBMCs.

Study processing details: It was from reference gene primer amplification that nucleated cell counts were estimated. Repertoires were generated with immunoSEQ multiplex PCR, while TCRdb's copy carries only in-frame clones and drops some. The V and J calls and clone size were taken over from that table, and D and trimming were inferred from the DNA. Of roughly 220,000 clones in the sample, approximately 82% were seen once. This CDR3 is built from 18 residues. Per the germline V gene, CDR1 is MNHEY and CDR2 is SVGEGT. J was trimmed by 9 bases and V by 6 bases; bases with no gene match: 15. The sample taken for sequencing was peripheral blood. The rearrangement links TRBV6-2 or TRBV6-3 to TRBJ2-1; 15 bases fit TRBD2. The origin of this receptor is a middle-aged woman who had recovered from COVID-19. The CDR3 is CASSSAGTSGGPLFEQFF. The DNA of the CDR3 is TGTGCCAGCAGCTCCGCCGGGACTAGCGGGGGGCCGCTGTTTGAGCAGTTCTTC.